The 24 T cell receptor beta chains in this list originate from one sample, sequenced in a study of T cells in tuberculosis (dated by TCRdb to the late 2010s). The time point label on this specimen signifies: new active TB diagnosis, blood taken before or within 7 days of starting treatment. Libraries were prepared through the immunoSEQ multiplex PCR assay. TCRdb retrieved this table from immuneACCESS and kept in-frame rearrangements only. Not all clones are present; in checked studies, unresolved V genes account for under half, and no reason is known for the remainder. The sample yields about 33,000 clones; 70% to 90% were counted once. The ten biggest clones cover about 5.3% of the sample. The sample was PBMCs, taken at tuberculosis diagnosis. The origin of the receptors is an adult with tuberculosis.

The CDR3 here is CATFKLTLTGPYSPLHF. In DNA, the CDR3 is TGTGCCACCTTCAAATTGACGTTGACAGGGCCCTATTCACCCCTCCACTTT. V usage is TRBV10-3 and J usage is TRBJ1-6; TRBD1 aligns across 7 bases. This CDR3 is built from 17 residues. Germline trimming cut 10 bases from V and 8 bases from J; bases unmatched to any gene: 20. Looked up from germline, CDR1 is ENHRY and CDR2 is SYGVKD.

The chain joins TRBV28 to TRBJ2-5, with D unresolved. V was shortened by 2 bases and J by 4 bases, with 8 bases between the two germline ends. The CDR3 runs 13 residues. Germline V gene lookup returns CDR1 MDHEN and CDR2 SYDVKM. The DNA of the CDR3 is TGTGCCAGCAGTTTAAGTAGTTCAGAGACCCAGTACTTC. Protein sequence: CASSLSSSETQYF.

Only a few counts were recorded for this clone. The chain couples TRBV5-6 to TRBJ2-1, with 9 bases that match TRBD2. Germline trimming cut 1 base from V and 4 bases from J; bases unmatched to any gene: 3. The CDR3 contains 15 residues. Germline CDR1 is SGHDT and CDR2 is YYEEEE. The CDR3: CASSLRLAGYNEQFF. CDR3 DNA: TGTGCCAGCAGCTTGCGCCTAGCGGGGTACAATGAGCAGTTCTTC.

The V gene is TRBV29-1, the J gene TRBJ2-1, with D possibly TRBD2 on 5 matching bases. Germline-derived CDR1 and CDR2 are SQVTM and ANQGSEA. The CDR3 loop spans 18 amino acids. V lost 0 bases and J lost 0, with 18 bases in between. CDR3 region: CSVEDLHRLAFSYNEQFF. The CDR3 DNA is TGCAGCGTTGAAGATCTTCATCGGCTAGCCTTCTCCTACAATGAGCAGTTCTTC.

This rearrangement joins TRBV14 to TRBJ2-7; tentative D call: TRBD1 (5 bases). V was trimmed by 1 base and J by 3 bases, leaving 16 bases between them. Germline V lookup: CDR1 SGHDN, CDR2 FVKESK. This CDR3 comprises 16 residues. The CDR3 here is CASSQGNQGQDYEQYF. CDR3 nucleotides: TGTGCCAGCAGCCAAGGAAACCAGGGTCAGGACTACGAGCAGTACTTC.

V is TRBV4-1 and J is TRBJ1-5, with D perhaps matching TRBD1 (5 bases). Deletions cut 1 base from V and 3 bases from J, with 10 bases between. CDR1 is MGHRA, CDR2 YSYEKL, per germline. The CDR3 sequence is 15 residues long. The CDR3 loop reads CASSQGGGYNQPQHF. DNA of the CDR3: TGCGCCAGCAGCCAAGGGGGGGGATACAATCAGCCCCAGCATTTT.

This clone occurred a few times. The rearrangement joins TRBV28 to TRBJ1-2; 7 nucleotides agree with TRBD1. V lost 5 bases and J lost 4; bases outside the gene matches: 13. This CDR3 contains 16 residues. Germline V lookup: CDR1 MDHEN, CDR2 SYDVKM. The CDR3 protein is CASSPRGQGQSYGYTF. The CDR3 DNA reads TGTGCCAGCAGTCCAAGGGGGCAGGGACAGAGCTATGGCTACACCTTC.

This chain connects TRBV6-4 to TRBJ1-2; 8 bases align to TRBD1. With V trimmed by 7 bases and J by 7 bases, 11 bases remained unmatched. This CDR3 is 14 amino acids long. Germline V gives CDR1 MRHNA, CDR2 SNTAGT. The CDR3 sequence is CASKPGQENRGYTF. DNA of the CDR3: TGTGCCAGCAAACCGGGACAGGAGAACCGTGGCTACACCTTC.

The CDR3: CASSYGGTAQYF. In DNA form, the CDR3 reads TGTGCCAGCAGTTACGGGGGGACCGCCCAGTACTTC. This chain uses TRBV6-5 with TRBJ2-5; a weak D match, TRBD2 (6 bases). This CDR3 region has 12 residues. V dropped 2 bases and J dropped 9 bases, with 10 bases sitting between them. Germline CDR1 MNHEY, CDR2 SVGAGI.

This clone was seen only once. The chain is built from TRBV4-3 and TRBJ1-6; maybe TRBD1 (6 bases). The CDR3 is 16 residues long. Trimming took off 1 base at V and 4 bases at J, with 11 bases between the two ends. CDR1 and CDR2 (germline): LGHNA, YSLEER. This CDR3 is CASSQAETGYNSPLHF. CDR3 nucleotides: TGCGCCAGCAGCCAAGCCGAAACAGGGTATAATTCACCCCTCCACTTT.

The gene calls are TRBV10-2 and TRBJ2-1, with 8 bases fitting TRBD2. Germline V CDR1 and CDR2: WSHSY, SAAADI. V lost 1 base, J lost 9 bases, and 11 bases stayed unmatched. The CDR3 has 16 residues. CDR3 residues: CASSEFDQRELGEQFF. CDR3 sequence (DNA): TGCGCCAGCAGTGAGTTTGATCAGCGGGAGTTGGGTGAGCAGTTCTTC.

The chain has TRBV7-3 and TRBJ2-1, with 12 bases that match TRBD2. Germline V gene sequence: CDR1 SGHTA, CDR2 FQGTGA. V shed 5 bases, J shed 6 bases, and the junction held 5 bases outside the gene matches. This CDR3 contains 15 residues. In DNA, the CDR3 is TGTGCCAGCAGCAGAGCGACTAGCGGGGGCAATGAGCAGTTCTTC. It encodes CASSRATSGGNEQFF.

The chain recombines TRBV6-4 with TRBJ1-2; D might be TRBD1 (6 bases). The CDR3 has 15 amino acids. Germline loops: CDR1 MRHNA, CDR2 SNTAGT. V lost 0 bases and J 6 bases, leaving 14 bases between the germline ends. The CDR3 nucleotides are TGTGCCAGCAGTGACTCGAAAGGGGGAGCTGATGGCTACACCTTC. Its protein is CASSDSKGGADGYTF.

This chain links TRBV4-1 with TRBJ2-2; TRBD1 agrees at 9 bases. Germline values: CDR1 MGHRA, CDR2 YSYEKL. This CDR3 spans 17 amino acids. V dropped 3 bases and J dropped 4; count of bases not matched to a gene: 9. CDR3 loop: CASSHAPGQGGTGELFF. In DNA, the CDR3 is TGCGCCAGCAGCCATGCCCCGGGACAGGGTGGCACCGGGGAGCTGTTTTTT.

The chain joins TRBV7-2 to TRBJ2-2; D may be TRBD2 (5 bases). Trimming cost V 2 bases and J 3 bases, with 13 bases left between them. CDR1 SGHTA and CDR2 FQGNSA come from the germline V gene. The CDR3 is 16 residues long. The chain's CDR3 is CASSLMSGLHTGELFF. In DNA, the CDR3 is TGTGCCAGCAGCTTAATGTCGGGGTTGCACACCGGGGAGCTGTTTTTT.

This chain links TRBV30 with TRBJ2-1, with 12 bases fitting TRBD2. Germline trimming cut 1 base from V and 5 bases from J; bases unmatched to any gene: 0. CDR1 GTSNPN and CDR2 SVGIG come from the germline V gene (reference sequence). There are 14 residues in the CDR3. The CDR3 DNA is TGTGCCTGGAGTGGGACTAGCGGGGACAATGAGCAGTTCTTC. Amino acid sequence: CAWSGTSGDNEQFF.

This sequence joins TRBV28 and TRBJ1-4; perhaps TRBD1 as D (6 bases). The germline CDR1 and CDR2 sequences are MDHEN and SYDVKM. There are 15 residues in the CDR3. V was shortened by 5 bases and J by 5 bases, with 15 bases between the two germline ends. CDR3 sequence (DNA): TGTGCCAGCAGTGCGGGGGGGCCGGCGAATGAAAAACTGTTTTTT. It yields the protein CASSAGGPANEKLFF.

This chain connects TRBV2 to TRBJ2-7; D is uncertain. Germline V lookup: CDR1 SNHLY, CDR2 FYNNEI. Trimming took 6 bases from V and 4 from J, leaving 10 bases between them. CDR3 size: 12 residues. The CDR3 here is CASSPTIYEQYF. The CDR3 DNA sequence: TGTGCCAGCAGCCCTACTATATACGAGCAGTACTTC.

The chain couples TRBV6-5 to TRBJ1-2, with a possible D match to TRBD1 (5 bases). The CDR3 is 14 residues long. V dropped 6 bases and J dropped 4 bases, with 15 bases sitting between them. From germline, CDR1 is MNHEY and CDR2 SVGAGI. CDR3 sequence: CASSRGEGRYGYTF. CDR3 in DNA: TGTGCCAGCAGCCGGGGGGAGGGGCGCTATGGCTACACCTTC.

The rearrangement joins TRBV6-1 to TRBJ2-3; possible D gene TRBD2, 6 bases. V was pared by 4 bases and J by 3 bases, with 23 bases between. This CDR3 comprises 18 residues. Germline assignment: CDR1 MNHNS and CDR2 SASEGT. The CDR3 DNA reads as TGTGCCAGCAGTGCTAGACCCATGGGCCCCGGGGGTACAGATACGCAGTATTTT. It specifies CASSARPMGPGGTDTQYF.

A remark on this clone: One end of the junction fails to match germline, which may point to a read error. V and J are TRBV30 and TRBJ1-2; D is unclear. Germline CDR1 reads GTSNPN; CDR2 reads SVGIG (reference sequence). The CDR3 spans 10 residues. CDR3: CGVYDYGYTF. The CDR3, as DNA: TGCGGGGTGTATGACTATGGCTACACCTTC.

The CDR3 nucleotides read TGTGCCAGCAGTCTGGACCGGGGAAGTGCGAACTATGGCTACACCTTC. Its translation is CASSLDRGSANYGYTF. The chain carries TRBV5-4 and TRBJ1-2; D is undetermined. Germline values: CDR1 SGHNT, CDR2 YYREEE (reference sequence). The ends were cut back, 5 bases at V and 2 bases at J, with 19 bases in the middle. The CDR3 has 16 residues.

The chain couples TRBV7-2 to TRBJ2-5; D might be TRBD2 (6 bases). The CDR3 is 14 amino acids. Germline CDR1 reads SGHTA; CDR2 reads FQGNSA. Deletions cut 2 bases from V and 5 bases from J, with 12 bases between. The CDR3 DNA reads TGTGCCAGCAGCTTAATGGCGGGGATGGAGACCCAGTACTTC. Protein sequence: CASSLMAGMETQYF. The entire variable domain, with the rest obtained from reference TRBV7-2 and TRBJ2-5, is as follows: GAGVSQSPSNKVTEKGKDVELRCDPISGHTALYWYRQSLGQGLEFLIYFQGNSAPDKSGLPSDRFSAERTGGSVSTLTIQRTQQEDSAVYLCASSLMAGMETQYFGPGTRLLVL.

The chain has TRBV5-6 and TRBJ1-4; D unclear. Germline assignment: CDR1 SGHDT and CDR2 YYEEEE. V lost 2 bases and J 4 bases, leaving 9 bases between the germline ends. CDR3 size: 14 residues. CDR3 in amino acids: CASSFGRNNEKLFF. The CDR3 DNA sequence: TGTGCCAGCAGCTTCGGGAGAAATAATGAAAAACTGTTTTTT.